The 20 T cell receptor beta chains reported below all come from one sample, sequenced in a study of cytomegalovirus exposure and HLA in healthy donors. The PCR ran on 60 Vbeta and 13 Jbeta primers. Sequencing was performed with immunoSEQ multiplex PCR; in TCRdb, only in-frame clones are kept and a portion is missing. The sample carries 150,000 to 180,000 clones, roughly 80% recorded once. The sequenced material came from PBMCs. The receptors come from a middle-aged woman in good health and CMV-seronegative.

V usage is TRBV30 and J usage is TRBJ2-5; 10 bases agree with TRBD2. Looked up from germline, CDR1 is GTSNPN and CDR2 is SVGIG (reference sequence). The CDR3 runs 15 residues. V lost 0 bases to trimming and J lost 2 bases; unmatched junction nucleotides: 3. The CDR3 DNA is TGTGCCTGGAGTGTCCGGACTAGCGGACAAGAGACCCAGTACTTC. Translating it yields CAWSVRTSGQETQYF.

The genes are TRBV7-6 and TRBJ1-1, with unresolved D. The germline CDR1 and CDR2 sequences are SGHVS and FNYEAQ. The CDR3 sequence is 15 residues long. Trimming shortened V by 1 base and J by 0 bases, and 9 bases separated the two germline ends. CDR3 protein: CASSLVAQLNTEAFF. CDR3 in DNA: TGTGCCAGCAGCTTAGTAGCCCAGCTGAACACTGAAGCTTTCTTT.

The rearrangement uses TRBV6-4 and TRBJ2-3; 8 bases map to TRBD2. Germline trimming cut 0 bases from V and 4 bases from J; bases unmatched to any gene: 3. This CDR3 is built from 15 residues. Germline CDR1 and CDR2: MRHNA and SNTAGT. The CDR3 loop reads CASSDSPGGPDTQYF. The CDR3, as DNA: TGTGCCAGCAGTGACTCCCCGGGAGGGCCAGATACGCAGTATTTT.

The V gene is TRBV2, the J gene TRBJ1-1, with D unclear. The CDR3 is 11 residues long. V shed 10 bases and J shed 1 base, with 7 bases lying between them. Germline V CDR1 and CDR2: SNHLY, FYNNEI. The CDR3 sequence is CATSGNTEAFF. The CDR3 DNA is TGTGCCACCTCAGGGAACACTGAAGCTTTCTTT.

This clone was picked up one time. The CDR3: CAWSLGEGRYNEQFF. As DNA, the CDR3 is TGTGCCTGGAGCCTAGGGGAGGGCCGCTACAATGAGCAGTTCTTC. The chain combines TRBV30 with TRBJ2-1; TRBD2 matches 7 bases. The germline CDR1 and CDR2 sequences are GTSNPN and SVGIG (reference sequence). The CDR3 runs 15 residues. Losses at the gene ends were 3 bases for V and 3 bases for J; bases not matched to a gene: 8.

The rearrangement uses TRBV5-1 and TRBJ1-4, with 9 nucleotides matching TRBD1. The CDR3 has 16 residues. V lost 0 bases, J lost 1 base, and 1 base stayed unmatched. The germline V gene has CDR1 SGHRS and CDR2 YFSETQ. The CDR3 region is CASSLGTGETNEKLFF. CDR3 bases: TGCGCCAGCAGCTTGGGGACAGGGGAAACTAATGAAAAACTGTTTTTT.

The chain uses TRBV6-1 and TRBJ1-6; D is uncertain. CDR3 length: 16 residues. Germline V gene lookup returns CDR1 MNHNS and CDR2 SASEGT. The germline V and J ends were trimmed by 3 bases and 10 bases, with 19 bases remaining between them. The CDR3: CASSDRGSSRSSPLHF. The CDR3 DNA sequence: TGTGCCAGCAGTGACCGGGGATCGTCCCGATCCTCACCCCTCCACTTT.

This sequence joins TRBV6-1 and TRBJ1-2; no firm D call. Germline V gene lookup returns CDR1 MNHNS and CDR2 SASEGT. Trimming shortened V by 1 base and J by 4 bases, and 10 bases separated the two germline ends. This CDR3 is built from 14 residues. CDR3 sequence: CASSEVVPVYGYTF. CDR3 nucleotides: TGTGCCAGCAGTGAAGTAGTGCCGGTCTATGGCTACACCTTC.

The chain joins TRBV11-3 to TRBJ2-5; 14 bases fit TRBD2. Looked up from germline, CDR1 is SGHNT and CDR2 is YENEEA. The CDR3 sequence is 15 residues long. V lost 5 bases and J lost 6; bases outside the gene matches: 5. This chain's CDR3 is CASSAGLAGVKTQYF. The CDR3 DNA follows: TGTGCCAGCAGCGCGGGACTAGCGGGAGTAAAGACCCAGTACTTC.

The chain joins TRBV5-6 to TRBJ2-7; no firm D call. Germline-derived CDR1 and CDR2 are SGHDT and YYEEEE. The CDR3 consists of 15 residues. The V gene lost 3 bases and the J gene lost 0 bases, with 13 bases spanning the gap. As DNA, the CDR3 is TGTGCCAGCAGCTCGCCGACACGCGACTCCTACGAGCAGTACTTC. Its translation is CASSSPTRDSYEQYF.

The chain employs TRBV5-1 and TRBJ2-1, with D possibly being TRBD2 (5 bases). The V gene's germline CDR1 is SGHRS and CDR2 YFSETQ. Trimming removed 0 bases from V and 5 bases from J, with 6 bases in between. The CDR3 totals 13 residues. In DNA form, the CDR3 reads TGCGCCAGCAGCTTGGGACTAAACAATGAGCAGTTCTTC. The encoded protein is CASSLGLNNEQFF. Complete variable domain (other parts from reference TRBV5-1 and TRBJ2-1): KAGVTQTPRYLIKTRGQQVTLSCSPISGHRSVSWYQQTPGQGLQFLFEYFSETQRNKGNFPGRFSGRQFSNSRSEMNVSTLELGDSALYLCASSLGLNNEQFFGPGTRLTVL.

The V call is TRBV5-1, the J call TRBJ2-1, with TRBD2 identical over 11 bases. CDR3 length: 13 residues. Germline lookup yields CDR1 SGHRS and CDR2 YFSETQ. V was pared by 5 bases and J by 9 bases, with 4 bases of the junction left unmatched. CDR3 residues: CASRVAGGPEQFF. The CDR3 DNA is TGCGCCAGCAGGGTAGCGGGAGGGCCTGAGCAGTTCTTC. Variable domain in full (rest from reference TRBV5-1 and TRBJ2-1): KAGVTQTPRYLIKTRGQQVTLSCSPISGHRSVSWYQQTPGQGLQFLFEYFSETQRNKGNFPGRFSGRQFSNSRSEMNVSTLELGDSALYLCASRVAGGPEQFFGPGTRLTVL.

The V call is TRBV9, the J call TRBJ2-1, with 7 bases lining up with TRBD2. V lost 0 bases, J lost 12 bases, and 12 bases stayed unmatched. CDR3 size: 15 residues. Germline values: CDR1 SGDLS, CDR2 YYNGEE. The CDR3 coding sequence is TGTGCCAGCAGCGTAGAGCTAGCGGCGAGGGAAGGGCAGTTCTTC. Translated, it gives CASSVELAAREGQFF. The complete variable domain, with remaining parts taken from reference TRBV9 and TRBJ2-1, reads DSGVTQTPKHLITATGQRVTLRCSPRSGDLSVYWYQQSLDQGLQFLIQYYNGEERAKGNILERFSAQQFPDLHSELNLSSLELGDSALYFCASSVELAAREGQFFGPGTRLTVL.

V gene TRBV30 combines with J gene TRBJ2-5, with 7 positions matching TRBD2. With V trimmed by 4 bases and J by 5 bases, 7 bases remained unmatched. CDR3 length equals 13 residues. Germline values: CDR1 GTSNPN, CDR2 SVGIG (reference sequence). The CDR3 bases are TGTGCCTGGAACGTGTTGCGGGAGGAGACCCAGTACTTC. Protein: CAWNVLREETQYF.

The V gene is TRBV5-5, the J gene TRBJ2-3, with 9 bases matching TRBD1. Germline V CDR1 and CDR2: SGHKS, YYEKEE (reference sequence). The CDR3 sequence is 15 residues long. V was clipped by 0 bases and J by 6 bases; unmatched bases: 5. CDR3 sequence (DNA): TGTGCCAGCAGCTTGGGGACAGGGGCGGTGGATACGCAGTATTTT. This codes for CASSLGTGAVDTQYF.

V usage is TRBV18 and J usage is TRBJ2-2; TRBD2 agrees at 7 bases. The germline V gene has CDR1 KGHSH and CDR2 LQKENI. This CDR3 spans 16 amino acids. Trimming took 3 bases from V and 2 from J; bases not matched to a gene: 6. CDR3 amino acids: CASSPLGGGNTGELFF. CDR3 nucleotide sequence: TGTGCCAGCTCACCCCTTGGGGGGGGTAACACCGGGGAGCTGTTTTTT.

In its sample, this clone was seen a few times. V usage is TRBV18 and J usage is TRBJ1-6; 10 bases align to TRBD1. The CDR3 spans 19 residues. Germline-derived CDR1 and CDR2 are KGHSH and LQKENI. With V trimmed by 4 bases and J by 5 bases, 14 bases remained unmatched. CDR3 in DNA: TGTGCCAGCTCACGCTTACTGGCCGGGACAGGGGCGAATAATTCACCCCTCCACTTT. Protein product: CASSRLLAGTGANNSPLHF.

The chain joins TRBV6-5 to TRBJ2-7, with 7 bases that match TRBD2. The CDR3 length is 13 residues. V was clipped by 6 bases and J by 6 bases; unmatched bases: 8. Germline V lookup: CDR1 MNHEY, CDR2 SVGAGI. CDR3: CASRGGRESEQYF. The DNA of the CDR3 is TGTGCCAGCAGAGGAGGGAGGGAAAGCGAGCAGTACTTC.

V is TRBV2 and J is TRBJ2-7; 9 nucleotides align to TRBD1. V was pared by 6 bases and J by 5 bases, with 8 bases of the junction left unmatched. Germline CDR1 is SNHLY and CDR2 is FYNNEI. This CDR3 region has 14 residues. The chain's CDR3 is CASREGQGIHEQYF. Here the CDR3 DNA reads TGTGCCAGCAGGGAGGGACAGGGAATACACGAGCAGTACTTC.

The genes are TRBV9 and TRBJ2-3; 11 bases align to TRBD2. Trimming at V came to 2 bases and at J to 0 bases, leaving 11 bases not matched to a gene. The CDR3 is 19 amino acids. Per germline, CDR1 SGDLS and CDR2 YYNGEE. CDR3 DNA: TGTGCCAGCAGCGTGGCCACTAGCGGGAGTGAGGGGAGCACAGATACGCAGTATTTT. This encodes CASSVATSGSEGSTDTQYF.